Listed below are T cell receptor beta chains from one sample, sequenced in a study of neurological immune-mediated disorders. A single record per CDR3 protein comes from TCRdb applying MiXCR to the 5' RACE reads. The table lists some 60,000 distinct CDR3 sequences, 8.5% to 10% of them singletons, with about an eighth in the top ten. Source material: PBMCs. The origin of the receptors is a man younger than 40 in good health. The CDR3 runs from the conserved cysteine through the conserved F or W. A D gene is named only where the DNA matches it firmly. Size values are once, few and many counts, or a class for expanded clones, and some rows have none.

j_call	d_call	v_call	clone_size	cdr3_aa	cdr3_nt
TRBJ2-5	-	TRBV20-1	many	CSAIGGIGETQYF	TGCAGTGCTATAGGAGGGATAGGAGAGACCCAGTACTTC
TRBJ2-3	-	TRBV20-1	many	CSARDPPDTQYF	TGCAGTGCTAGAGATCCCCCAGATACGCAGTATTTT
TRBJ2-7	TRBD1	TRBV7-9	many	CASRPRPGTGLHEQYF	TGTGCCAGCAGGCCCCGCCCCGGGACAGGGTTACACGAGCAGTACTTC
TRBJ2-4	-	TRBV2	-	CASTEDISIAKNIQYF	TGTGCCAGCACCGAAGACATTTCAATAGCCAAAAACATTCAGTACTTC
TRBJ1-2	-	TRBV4-1	many	CASSQAHERDGYTF	TGCGCCAGCAGCCAAGCCCACGAGAGGGATGGCTACACCTTC
TRBJ2-7	-	TRBV12-3/TRBV12-4	many	CASRPLGRGDEQYF	TGTGCCAGCAGACCTCTCGGCAGGGGCGACGAGCAGTACTTC
TRBJ1-5	-	TRBV6-5	many	CASSYLGIGNQPQHF	TGTGCCAGCAGTTACTTGGGCATCGGCAATCAGCCCCAGCATTTT
TRBJ2-7	-	TRBV5-6	many	CASRSGNYEQYF	TGTGCCAGCAGATCAGGGAACTACGAGCAGTACTTC
TRBJ1-6	-	TRBV5-1	few	CASSCKAVAPRVRRPLHF	TGCGCCAGCAGCTGTAAGGCTGTTGCTCCTAGAGTTCGCCGACCCCTCCACTTT
TRBJ2-4	TRBD2	TRBV5-1	many	CASSLTGLAGAKNIQYF	TGCGCCAGCAGCTTGACCGGACTAGCGGGAGCCAAAAACATTCAGTACTTC
TRBJ1-5	-	TRBV12-3/TRBV12-4	many	CASSGLGRVGGQPQHF	TGTGCCAGCAGTGGGCTGGGCAGGGTAGGCGGTCAGCCCCAGCATTTT
TRBJ2-7	-	TRBV20-1	many	CSASLRGSSYEQYF	TGCAGTGCTAGTCTACGGGGTAGCTCCTACGAGCAGTACTTC
TRBJ2-1	-	TRBV20-1	many	CSASKIEDEQFF	TGCAGTGCTAGTAAGATTGAGGATGAGCAGTTCTTC
TRBJ2-4	TRBD1	TRBV5-1	many	CASSRGTGDGKGIQYF	TGCGCCAGCAGCCGGGGGACAGGGGACGGCAAGGGCATTCAGTACTTC
TRBJ1-5	-	TRBV12-3/TRBV12-4	many	CASSLQGPQPQHF	TGTGCCAGCAGTTTACAGGGTCCTCAGCCCCAGCATTTT
TRBJ2-7	TRBD1	TRBV2	many	CASSVGTDSYEQYF	TGTGCCAGCAGTGTCGGGACAGACTCCTACGAGCAGTACTTC
TRBJ2-7	TRBD1	TRBV27	few	CASSFSDRGMEQYF	TGTGCCAGCAGTTTTTCCGACAGGGGAATGGAGCAGTACTTC
TRBJ2-1	TRBD2	TRBV25-1	many	CASSALALAGYNEQFF	TGTGCCAGCAGTGCCCTTGCTCTAGCGGGTTACAATGAGCAGTTCTTC
TRBJ2-4	-	TRBV21-1	many	CASSARDREQHQTIAKNIQYF	TGTGCCAGCAGCGCCCGGGACAGGGAACAACATCAGACAATAGCCAAAAACATTCAGTACTTC